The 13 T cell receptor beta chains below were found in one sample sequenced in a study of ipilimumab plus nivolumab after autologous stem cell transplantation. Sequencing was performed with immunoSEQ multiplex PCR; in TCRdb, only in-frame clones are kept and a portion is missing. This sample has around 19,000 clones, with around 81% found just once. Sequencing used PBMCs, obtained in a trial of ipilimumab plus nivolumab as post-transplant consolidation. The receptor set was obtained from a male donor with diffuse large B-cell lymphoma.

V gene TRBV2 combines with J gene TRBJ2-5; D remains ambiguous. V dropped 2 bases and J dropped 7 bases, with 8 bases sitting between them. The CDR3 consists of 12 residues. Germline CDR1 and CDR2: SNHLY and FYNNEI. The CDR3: CASSEIYLTQYF. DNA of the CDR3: TGTGCCAGCAGTGAAATTTATCTGACCCAGTACTTC.

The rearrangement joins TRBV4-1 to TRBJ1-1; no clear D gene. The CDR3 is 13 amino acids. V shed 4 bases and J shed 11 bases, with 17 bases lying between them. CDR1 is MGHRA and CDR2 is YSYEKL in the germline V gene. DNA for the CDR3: TGCGCCAGCAGCCCTCCCCCCCCGGGTAGGGCTTTCTTT. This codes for CASSPPPPGRAFF.

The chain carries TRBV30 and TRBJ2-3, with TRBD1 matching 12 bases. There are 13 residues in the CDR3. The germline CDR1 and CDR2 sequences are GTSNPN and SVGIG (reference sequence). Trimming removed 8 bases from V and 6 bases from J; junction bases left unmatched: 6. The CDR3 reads CAQGTGGADTQYF. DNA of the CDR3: TGTGCCCAAGGGACAGGGGGCGCTGATACGCAGTATTTT.

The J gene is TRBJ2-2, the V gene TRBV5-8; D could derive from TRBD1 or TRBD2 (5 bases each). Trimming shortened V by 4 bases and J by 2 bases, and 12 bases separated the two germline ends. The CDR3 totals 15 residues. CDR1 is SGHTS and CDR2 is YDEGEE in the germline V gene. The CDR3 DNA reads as TGTGCCAGCAGCAAGGGGACGGTAAACACCGGGGAGCTGTTTTTT. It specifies CASSKGTVNTGELFF.

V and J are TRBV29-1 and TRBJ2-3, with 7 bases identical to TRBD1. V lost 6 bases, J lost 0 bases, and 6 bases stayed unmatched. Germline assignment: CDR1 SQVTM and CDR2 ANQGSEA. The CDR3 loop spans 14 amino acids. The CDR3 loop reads CSVLTGTSTDTQYF. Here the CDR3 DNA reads TGCAGCGTCCTGACAGGGACCAGCACAGATACGCAGTATTTT.

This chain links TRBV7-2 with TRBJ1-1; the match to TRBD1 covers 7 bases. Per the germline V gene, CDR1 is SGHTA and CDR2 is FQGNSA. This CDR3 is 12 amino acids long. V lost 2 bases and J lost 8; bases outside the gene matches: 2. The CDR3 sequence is CASSLTGVEAFF. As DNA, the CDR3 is TGTGCCAGCAGCTTAACAGGGGTGGAAGCTTTCTTT.

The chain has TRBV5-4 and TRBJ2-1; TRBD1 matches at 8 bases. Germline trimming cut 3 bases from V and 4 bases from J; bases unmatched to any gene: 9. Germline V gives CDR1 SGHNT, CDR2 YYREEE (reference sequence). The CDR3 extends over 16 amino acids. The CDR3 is CASSSRQGATYNEQFF. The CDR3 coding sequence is TGTGCCAGCAGCTCCCGCCAGGGGGCAACATACAATGAGCAGTTCTTC.

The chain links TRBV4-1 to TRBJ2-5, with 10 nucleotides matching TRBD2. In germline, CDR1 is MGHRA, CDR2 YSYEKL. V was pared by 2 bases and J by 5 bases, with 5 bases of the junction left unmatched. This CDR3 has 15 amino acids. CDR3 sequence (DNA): TGCGCCAGCAGCCAACGGGGGACTAGCGAGGAGACCCAGTACTTC. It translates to CASSQRGTSEETQYF.

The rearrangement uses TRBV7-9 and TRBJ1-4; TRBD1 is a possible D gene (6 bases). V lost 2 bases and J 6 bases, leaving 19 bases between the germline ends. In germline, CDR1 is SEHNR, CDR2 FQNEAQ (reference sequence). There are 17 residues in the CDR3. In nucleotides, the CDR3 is TGTGCCAGCAGCTTATCGGCCCTGGGGGGCAGGGATGAAAAACTGTTTTTT. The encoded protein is CASSLSALGGRDEKLFF.

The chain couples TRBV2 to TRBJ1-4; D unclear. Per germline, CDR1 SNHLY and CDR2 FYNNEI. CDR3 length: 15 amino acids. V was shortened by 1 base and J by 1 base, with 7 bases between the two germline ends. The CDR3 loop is CASSEEQRTNEKLFF. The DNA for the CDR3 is TGTGCCAGCAGTGAAGAACAACGAACTAATGAAAAACTGTTTTTT.

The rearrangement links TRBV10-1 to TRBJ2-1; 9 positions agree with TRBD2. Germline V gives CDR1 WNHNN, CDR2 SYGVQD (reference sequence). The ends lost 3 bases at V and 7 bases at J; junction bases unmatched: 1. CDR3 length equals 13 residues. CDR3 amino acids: CASSDSGGNEQFF. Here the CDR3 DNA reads TGCGCCAGCAGTGATAGCGGGGGTAATGAGCAGTTCTTC.

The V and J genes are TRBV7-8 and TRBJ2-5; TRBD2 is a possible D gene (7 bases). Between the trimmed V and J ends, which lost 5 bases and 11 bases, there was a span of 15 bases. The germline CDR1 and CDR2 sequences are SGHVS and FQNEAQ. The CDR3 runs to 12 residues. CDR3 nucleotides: TGTGCCAGCAGCCTGGGGGAGGGGGAGCAGTACTTC. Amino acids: CASSLGEGEQYF.

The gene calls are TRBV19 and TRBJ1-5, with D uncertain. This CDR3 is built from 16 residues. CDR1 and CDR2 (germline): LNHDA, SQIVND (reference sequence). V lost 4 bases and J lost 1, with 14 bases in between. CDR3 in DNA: TGTGCCAGTAGTAGGGCGGGTAGTGGGAGCAATCAGCCCCAGCATTTT. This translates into CASSRAGSGSNQPQHF.